This T cell receptor (beta chain) was identified during a study of HIV-infected patients and healthy controls. Study-wide results and caveats: HIV-infected patients shared fewer CDR3 sequences between individuals than healthy controls. HIV+ repertoires were severely depleted of MAIT alpha-chain CDR3s, unlike healthy controls.

CDR3 length equals 15 residues. Trimming at V came to 1 base and at J to 5 bases, leaving 3 bases not matched to a gene. The repertoire came from unfractionated whole blood and reflected all unsorted peripheral T cells. RNA came from 2.5 to 3 ml of peripheral blood. Alpha and beta constant-region primers primed reverse transcription of around 540 ng RNA. Each of the alpha and beta chains got its own library through chain-specific third strand synthesis with indices. The library had 12-nucleotide molecular identifiers formed by two random hexamers joined together. MiXCR, applied by TCRdb to the 5' RACE reads, yields one record per CDR3 protein. Here the sample spans roughly 8,000 distinct CDR3 sequences, approximately 9.1% being singletons. This clonotype occurred a few times. What it binds is not known.

The chain links TRBV12-3 or TRBV12-4 to TRBJ2-1; 9 nucleotides line up with TRBD2. The sequencing used blood, collected before antiretroviral therapy. This sequence originates from an adult with HIV infection. The CDR3 DNA is TGTGCCAGCAGTTTAGTTGCGGGGGGGCACAATGAGCAGTTCTTC. It specifies CASSLVAGGHNEQFF.